These 20 T cell receptor beta chains were sequenced from one sample in a study of shared clonotypes between healthy human individuals (dated by TCRdb to the early 2020s). Library prep was done by the immunoSEQ multiplex PCR assay. TCRdb retrieved this table from immuneACCESS and kept in-frame rearrangements only. Not all clones are present; in checked studies, unresolved V genes account for under half, and no reason is known for the remainder. Counted in this sample were a few million clones; less than 95% of them appeared once. The ten largest make up around 0.35% of the sample. Sequenced sample: naive CD4+ T cells from PBMCs. The meaning of the sample's cell subset or site label: CD45RA+ positively selected. Receptor source: a man between 18 and 35 years old in good health. Some clones in this sample may be carry-over from other donors' samples.

The chain carries TRBV7-9 and TRBJ1-5; D is undetermined. Germline loops: CDR1 SEHNR, CDR2 FQNEAQ (reference sequence). V gave up 5 bases and J gave up 0 bases, with 14 bases separating them. The CDR3 length is 16 residues. CDR3 residues: CASSPLTSGSNQPQHF. CDR3 sequence (DNA): TGTGCCAGCAGCCCCCTGACGTCCGGTAGCAATCAGCCCCAGCATTTT.

The chain employs TRBV6-1 and TRBJ1-5; D uncertain. Germline CDR1 is MNHNS and CDR2 is SASEGT. Trimming shortened V by 1 base and J by 6 bases, and 7 bases separated the two germline ends. The CDR3 has 13 amino acids. As DNA, the CDR3 is TGTGCCAGCAGTGAAGAGGTCCGTCAGCCCCAGCATTTT. As protein: CASSEEVRQPQHF.

V gene TRBV5-1 combines with J gene TRBJ2-1, with D tentatively TRBD1 or TRBD2 (6 bases each). CDR3 length: 14 amino acids. Germline V lookup: CDR1 SGHRS, CDR2 YFSETQ. Trimming removed 2 bases from V and 9 bases from J, with 15 bases in between. In DNA form, the CDR3 reads TGCGCCAGCAGCTTAGGCTGGGGGGACACTGAGCAGTTCTTC. Protein: CASSLGWGDTEQFF. The variable domain in full, with the rest retrieved from reference TRBV5-1 and TRBJ2-1, is KAGVTQTPRYLIKTRGQQVTLSCSPISGHRSVSWYQQTPGQGLQFLFEYFSETQRNKGNFPGRFSGRQFSNSRSEMNVSTLELGDSALYLCASSLGWGDTEQFFGPGTRLTVL.

This chain joins TRBV27 and TRBJ2-5; D may be TRBD2 (5 bases). The CDR3 covers 13 residues. V lost 4 bases to trimming and J lost 7 bases, with 13 bases between them. Germline V gives CDR1 MNHEY, CDR2 SMNVEV (reference sequence). In nucleotides, the CDR3 is TGTGCCAGCAGTTCAAGGGCGGGTGGGACCCAGTACTTC. Amino acid sequence: CASSSRAGGTQYF.

In this sample, this clone turned up once. CDR3 sequence: CSVGPRQHSTDTQYF. The CDR3 nucleotides are TGCAGCGTTGGGCCGCGACAGCATAGCACAGATACGCAGTATTTT. The chain links TRBV29-1 to TRBJ2-3; maybe TRBD1 (5 bases). V lost 4 bases and J lost 0, with 14 bases in between. The CDR3 has 15 residues. Germline loops: CDR1 SQVTM, CDR2 ANQGSEA.

The genes are TRBV19 and TRBJ2-7, with 8 bases identical to TRBD1. J gave up 7 bases and V 5 bases, and 7 bases lay outside the gene matches. CDR1 is LNHDA, CDR2 SQIVND, per germline (reference sequence). The CDR3 is 13 residues long. The CDR3 nucleotides read TGTGCCAGTAGTGCGACAGGGGTGAGGGAGCAGTACTTC. Encoded protein: CASSATGVREQYF.

The J gene is TRBJ2-1, the V gene TRBV28; TRBD2 agrees at 11 bases. This CDR3 has 16 residues. J lost 7 bases, V lost 6 bases, and 11 bases had no gene match. CDR1 MDHEN and CDR2 SYDVKM come from the germline V gene. Here the CDR3 reads CASRLLAGGDSNEQFF. As DNA, the CDR3 is TGTGCCAGCAGGCTCCTAGCGGGAGGAGATTCGAATGAGCAGTTCTTC.

To note about this clone: Other DNA sequences from this sample encode an identical CDR3 as well. The gene calls are TRBV7-8 and TRBJ1-1, with D uncertain. Germline CDR1 is SGHVS and CDR2 is FQNEAQ. This CDR3 contains 14 residues. Trimming pared 1 base from V and 1 base from J, leaving 7 bases between. CDR3 in DNA: TGTGCCAGCAGCTTAGACCGGGGGAACACTGAAGCTTTCTTT. Its translation is CASSLDRGNTEAFF.

The chain employs TRBV6-1 and TRBJ2-5; either TRBD1 or TRBD2 may supply D (5 bases each). The V end was cut by 6 bases, the J end by 5 bases, with 13 bases between. CDR1 and CDR2 from the germline V gene are MNHNS and SASEGT. This CDR3 region has 13 residues. CDR3 in DNA: TGTGCCAGCAGGGGGGTCCCCGCGGAGACCCAGTACTTC. Protein product: CASRGVPAETQYF.

This clone was picked up a small number of times. This chain connects TRBV29-1 to TRBJ2-1; maybe TRBD2 (6 bases). Per the germline V gene, CDR1 is SQVTM and CDR2 is ANQGSEA. V lost 6 bases and J 0 bases, leaving 12 bases between the germline ends. The CDR3 covers 14 residues. The CDR3, as DNA: TGCAGCGTATTAGCGGTGAGCTCCTACAATGAGCAGTTCTTC. Protein product: CSVLAVSSYNEQFF.

V and J are TRBV7-2 and TRBJ2-7; 10 nucleotides agree with TRBD1. Germline V gene data show CDR1 as SGHTA and CDR2 as FQGNSA. V shed 3 bases and J 5 bases; nucleotides not matched to a gene: 10. The CDR3 length is 16 residues. The CDR3 loop reads CASSLARDRGPDEQYF. CDR3 nucleotides: TGTGCCAGCAGCTTGGCCCGAGACAGGGGGCCAGACGAGCAGTACTTC.

The V gene is TRBV15, the J gene TRBJ2-5, with 7 bases that match TRBD1. V dropped 0 bases and J dropped 12; count of bases not matched to a gene: 4. Germline CDR1 is LNHNV and CDR2 is YYDKDF (reference sequence). The CDR3 consists of 12 residues. The CDR3 DNA reads TGTGCCACCAGCAGAGAACAGGGGAATAAGTACTTC. As protein: CATSREQGNKYF.

The V gene is TRBV4-2, the J gene TRBJ2-5; TRBD2 aligns across 10 bases. The CDR3 runs 17 residues. V lost 1 base to trimming and J lost 4 bases; unmatched junction nucleotides: 9. CDR1 is LGHNA, CDR2 YNFKEQ, per germline. The CDR3 coding sequence is TGTGCCAGCAGCCAAGGTGGAAGCGGGAGGGGTCGAGAGACCCAGTACTTC. It codes for CASSQGGSGRGRETQYF.

The rearrangement joins TRBV4-1 to TRBJ2-5, with D tentatively TRBD2 (5 bases). With the DNA end fitting TRBJ2-7 better, the J assignment may be wrong. CDR1 and CDR2 from the germline V gene are MGHRA and YSYEKL. This CDR3 is 16 amino acids long. This CDR3 reads CASSPKIASRTYEQYF. CDR3 bases: TGCGCCAGCAGCCCCAAGATTGCTAGCAGGACCTACGAGCAGTACTTC.

This clone was recorded once. The chain combines TRBV7-3 with TRBJ1-2; 10 bases map to TRBD1. The CDR3 consists of 15 residues. Germline trimming cut 5 bases from V and 0 bases from J; bases unmatched to any gene: 3. Germline CDR1 and CDR2: SGHTA and FQGTGA. CDR3 residues: CASSPDRGPNYGYTF. CDR3 nucleotide sequence: TGTGCCAGCAGCCCCGACAGGGGGCCTAACTATGGCTACACCTTC.

V usage is TRBV7-3 and J usage is TRBJ2-1; tentative D call: TRBD1 (7 bases). Per the germline V gene, CDR1 is SGHTA and CDR2 is FQGTGA. This CDR3 contains 16 residues. Trimming shortened V by 5 bases and J by 5 bases, and 19 bases separated the two germline ends. The CDR3 DNA sequence: TGTGCCAGCAGCCCGAAGGAGGGGCAGGGGGACAATGAGCAGTTCTTC. This gives the protein CASSPKEGQGDNEQFF. Based on the CDR3 plus reference TRBV7-3 and TRBJ2-1, the full variable domain is GAGVSQTPSNKVTEKGKYVELRCDPISGHTALYWYRQSLGQGPEFLIYFQGTGAADDSGLPNDRFFAVRPEGSVSTLKIQRTERGDSAVYLCASSPKEGQGDNEQFFGPGTRLTVL.

The chain links TRBV7-2 to TRBJ1-5, with TRBD1 matching over 9 bases. With V trimmed by 5 bases and J by 6 bases, 8 bases remained unmatched. CDR3 length: 15 amino acids. Germline CDR1 SGHTA, CDR2 FQGNSA. The CDR3 here is CASSPAPGQGQPQHF. DNA of the CDR3: TGTGCCAGCAGCCCGGCCCCGGGACAGGGTCAGCCCCAGCATTTT. The variable domain in full, with the rest retrieved from reference TRBV7-2 and TRBJ1-5, is GAGVSQSPSNKVTEKGKDVELRCDPISGHTALYWYRQSLGQGLEFLIYFQGNSAPDKSGLPSDRFSAERTGGSVSTLTIQRTQQEDSAVYLCASSPAPGQGQPQHFGDGTRLSIL.

This clone was seen once. This chain connects TRBV29-1 to TRBJ2-4, with 8 bases that match TRBD1. The CDR3 loop spans 14 amino acids. Germline lookup yields CDR1 SQVTM and CDR2 ANQGSEA. The junction had 5 bases not matched to a gene; V was cut back by 4 bases and J by 3 bases. CDR3 DNA sequence: TGCAGCGTTGGAGAGGACAGGGTCAAAAACATTCAGTACTTC. Amino acid sequence: CSVGEDRVKNIQYF.

The V call is TRBV28, the J call TRBJ2-3, with 7 bases that match TRBD2. The V gene end was trimmed by 4 bases and the J gene end by 0 bases; junction bases not matched to a gene: 7. The CDR3 is 16 amino acids. CDR1 is MDHEN and CDR2 is SYDVKM in the germline V gene. The CDR3 DNA reads as TGTGCCAGCAGTTCCAGCGGGGACCCTAGCACAGATACGCAGTATTTT. It encodes CASSSSGDPSTDTQYF.

The V and J genes are TRBV27 and TRBJ1-3, with 7 bases that match TRBD1. The CDR3 extends over 14 amino acids. Trimming removed 5 bases from V and 5 bases from J; junction bases left unmatched: 6. The germline V gene encodes CDR1 MNHEY and CDR2 SMNVEV (reference sequence). The CDR3 spells CASSPTGQRNTIYF. In nucleotides, the CDR3 is TGTGCCAGCAGTCCCACGGGACAGAGAAACACCATATATTTT.